Sequencing of this TCR beta chain was carried out in a study of blood T cell repertoires in COVID-19. Study-wide background: T cells, B-cell-depleted T cells, or PBMCs provided the cDNA or gDNA that served as material.

CDR3 length: 13 amino acids. Germline V gene sequence: CDR1 SGDLS, CDR2 YYNGEE. V lost 3 bases and J lost 6, with 10 bases in between. Original processing methods: Amplified reference gene primers provided the basis for estimating nucleated cell counts. Produced via immunoSEQ multiplex PCR; TCRdb's table is partial and in-frame only. V and J calls and clone size are those listed in that table; D and trimming were worked out from the DNA. The sample has about 200,000 clones; about 89% are singletons. The V call is TRBV9, the J call TRBJ2-1, with D possibly being TRBD2 (6 bases). The receptor comes from a man aged 60 to 75 who had recovered from COVID-19. Specimen: peripheral blood. This CDR3 reads CASSARSGNEQFF. The CDR3 DNA is TGTGCCAGCAGCGCCCGTAGCGGCAATGAGCAGTTCTTC.